This T cell receptor beta chain was sequenced in a study of shared T cell receptors in the human thymus. V lost 3 bases, J lost 7 bases, and 10 bases lay in between. CDR3 length: 13 residues. Germline loops: CDR1 SGHAT, CDR2 FQNNGV. Only in-frame clones appear in the TCRdb table, and some are missing; sequencing was by immunoSEQ multiplex PCR. Here the sample spans roughly 500,000 clones, about four fifths being singletons. Separately, the same data were catalogued under a study of human thymus T cells. That paper adds: Resections removed during corrective heart surgery provided the thymus tissue used. Among unrelated individuals, related research reported thymic repertoires that overlapped highly.

The chain carries TRBV11-2 and TRBJ2-1; the D gene is possibly TRBD2 (5 bases). The source is a boy in the first two years of life with a congenital heart defect. The sample consisted of thymocytes. CDR3 DNA: TGTGCCAGCAGCTTTGGGAGTGGTAATGAGCAGTTCTTC. This sequence encodes CASSFGSGNEQFF.